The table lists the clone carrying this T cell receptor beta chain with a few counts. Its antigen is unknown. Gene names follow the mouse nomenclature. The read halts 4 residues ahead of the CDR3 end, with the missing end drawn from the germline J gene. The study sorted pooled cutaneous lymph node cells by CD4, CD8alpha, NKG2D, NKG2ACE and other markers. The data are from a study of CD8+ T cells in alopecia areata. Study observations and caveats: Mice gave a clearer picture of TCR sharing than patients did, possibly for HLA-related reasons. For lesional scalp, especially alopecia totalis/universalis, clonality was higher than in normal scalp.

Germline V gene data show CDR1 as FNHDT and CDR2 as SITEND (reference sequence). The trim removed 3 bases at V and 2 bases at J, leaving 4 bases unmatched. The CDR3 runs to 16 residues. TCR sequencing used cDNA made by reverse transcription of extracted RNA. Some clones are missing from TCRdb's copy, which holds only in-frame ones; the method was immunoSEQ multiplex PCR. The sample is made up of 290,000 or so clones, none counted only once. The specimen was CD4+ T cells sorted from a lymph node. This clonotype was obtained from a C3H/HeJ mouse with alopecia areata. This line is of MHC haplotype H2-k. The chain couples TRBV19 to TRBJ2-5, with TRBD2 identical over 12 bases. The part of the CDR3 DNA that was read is TGTGCCAGCAGTAAAGGGACTGGGGGGTTCCAAGAC. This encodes CASSKGTGGFQD. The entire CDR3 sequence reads CASSKGTGGFQDTQYF.